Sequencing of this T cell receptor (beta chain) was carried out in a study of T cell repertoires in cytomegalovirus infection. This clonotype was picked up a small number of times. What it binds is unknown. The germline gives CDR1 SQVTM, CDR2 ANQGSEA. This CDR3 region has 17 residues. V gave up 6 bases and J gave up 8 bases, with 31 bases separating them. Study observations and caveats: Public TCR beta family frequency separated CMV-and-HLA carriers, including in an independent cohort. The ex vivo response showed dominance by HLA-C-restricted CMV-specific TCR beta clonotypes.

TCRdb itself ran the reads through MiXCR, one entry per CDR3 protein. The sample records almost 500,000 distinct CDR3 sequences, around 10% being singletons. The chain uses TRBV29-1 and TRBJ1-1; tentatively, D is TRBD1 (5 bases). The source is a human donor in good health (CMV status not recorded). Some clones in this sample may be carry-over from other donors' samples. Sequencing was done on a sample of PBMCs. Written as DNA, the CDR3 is TGCAGCGTGGGGGGAGGAGAGGGGACTTGGTCCCGTGAAGAAGCTTTCTTT. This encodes CSVGGGEGTWSREEAFF.